This T cell receptor beta chain derives from a study of CD4 and CD8 cells across lung adenocarcinoma regions. In TCRdb, the PCR reads were re-called with MiXCR into one record per CDR3 protein. The sample consists of about 4,000 distinct CDR3 sequences, roughly 51% of them appearing once. This clonotype was seen a few times. The length of the CDR3 is 16 residues. V lost 4 bases and J 3 bases, leaving 16 bases between the germline ends. Germline values: CDR1 MNHNS, CDR2 SASEGT. The patients had localized lung adenocarcinoma, a non-small cell subtype. Specimen: CD4+ T cells from the margin of a lung tumor. The sequence came from a female donor with lung adenocarcinoma. The CD4 and CD8 labels of this study may be unreliable. The chain recombines TRBV6-1 with TRBJ2-1; D gene uncertain. The CDR3 region has the DNA TGTGCCAGCAGTGGCGATTCCGCGGTAGACTACAATGAGCAGTTCTTC. It translates to CASSGDSAVDYNEQFF.